This TCR beta chain is drawn from a study of cytomegalovirus exposure and HLA in healthy donors. CDR3 length: 19 residues. The V gene end was trimmed by 4 bases and the J gene end by 1 base; junction bases not matched to a gene: 10. The germline gives CDR1 SNHLY, CDR2 FYNNEI. In the PCR, 60 Vbeta and 13 Jbeta primers were used. TCRdb's table, derived via immunoSEQ multiplex PCR, lists solely in-frame clones and lacks some. The table lists 100,000 to 150,000 clones, 17% of them singletons. V gene TRBV2 combines with J gene TRBJ2-1, with 13 bases matching TRBD2. Sequencing input: PBMCs. This receptor was obtained from a female donor in good health and CMV-seropositive. In nucleotides, the CDR3 is TGTGCCAGCAGTGGAGGGAGGACTAGCGGGAGTTTTTCCTACAATGAGCAGTTCTTC. This encodes CASSGGRTSGSFSYNEQFF.